This record covers a single T cell receptor (beta chain). There is no known antigen for this receptor. Base quality data are lacking; no much larger clone is found one base away. Using the deep immunoSEQ assay, TCR CDR3 regions were amplified from genomic DNA by multiplex PCR. Extracted genomic DNA from each cell subset was distributed evenly across all wells of several immunoSEQ 96-well plates, and each plate was treated as a replicate. Each replicate PCR for sorted subsets received approximately 200 ng genomic DNA, equal to some 32,000 T cell genomes. The purified libraries were quantified using a Qubit 3.0 fluorometer, sized with a Bioanalyzer 2100, and then quantified again using the KAPA Library Quantification kit. A separate single-read 150-cycle Illumina NextSeq 550 flow cell was used to sequence each immunoSEQ 96-well plate. In the original analysis: Because only junctional sequences without quality scores were contained in the immunoSEQ output, filtering matching that applied to full-length reads could not be performed. To assign V/J genes and CDR3, sequences were annotated against IMGT germline references using PyIR, a Python wrapper for IgBLAST v1.9. Any read was removed if the V/J assignment was weak (E-value above 1e-6), the CDR3 was missing, or the read contained stop codons, out-of-frame junctions, or ambiguous translated residues. V3J clonotypes were defined by identical inferred V gene, J gene, and CDR3 amino acid sequence. To compute the percentage overlap between repertoires, the number of shared unique clonotypes was divided by the size of the smaller repertoire. Three approaches were used to assess repertoire richness: RTK rarefaction, the Chao1 estimator, and Recon v2.1 estimates of unobserved clonotypes. Generation probabilities were computed with OLGA for all TCRbeta clonotypes obtained by the gDNA method from several donors. The table comes from immuneACCESS by way of TCRdb, which keeps in-frame sequences with V and J called. Part of the clones is missing from these tables; in studies checked, under half for an unresolved V gene and the rest for unknown reasons. From that table come the V and J calls and clone size; the DNA was used to work out D and trimming. This sample lists approximately 2.5 million clones; 85% to 95% were detected once. 0.14% of the sample lies in the top ten.

The donors were healthy, HIV-negative adults who had no recently reported acute infections or vaccinations. Every donor was a Caucasian adult living in Nashville, Tennessee, USA. Magnetic negative selection was used to enrich CD4+ T cells, after which naive cells were positively selected on CD45RA and the negative fraction became the memory subset. After blood collection by leukapheresis, PBMCs were isolated using Ficoll-Histopaque density gradient centrifugation and then cryopreserved in the vapor phase of liquid nitrogen. Purity and quantity of every magnetically sorted T cell population were checked by analytical flow cytometry. From each sorted fraction, genomic DNA was isolated and quantified by UV absorbance on a Nanodrop 2000c. From a lookup of the germline V gene, CDR1 and CDR2 are SNHLY and FYNNEI. V and J are trimmed by 2 bases and 5 bases, and the gene matches miss 7 bases of the junction. Reading from cysteine to phenylalanine, the CDR3 counts 15 amino acids. This entry keeps only the CDR3 DNA: 45 bases, framed from base 1.

This entry comes from a study of shared clonotypes between healthy human individuals (dated by TCRdb to between 2020 and 2021). Looking at the study overall: A few men and a couple of women, aged 18 to 49 years, made up the cohort. For each donor, three plates each were used for CD4 naive and CD4 memory, two plates were used for CD8 naive, and one plate was used for CD8 memory. To estimate repertoire size and how much clonotypes are shared between individuals, the study performed deep sequencing of blood TCR repertoires from 4 to 6 healthy adults. Different laboratories and diverse techniques were used to prepare libraries and sequence TCR repertoires, to increase sequencing depth and limit assay-specific biases. Between about 0.8 and 9.5 billion PBMCs per donor were obtained by leukapheresis.

What the authors observed across the whole study: Compared with non-shared clonotypes, clonotypes shared by all four sorted-subset donors had higher generation probabilities. Based on pairwise subsampling, the degree of clonotype sharing among donors was expected to be affected by sequencing depth. Even with the large sequencing depth, rarefaction of the sorted-subset datasets indicated that sequencing was incomplete. When a handful of donors were compared, the shared fraction of clonotypes was around 5.1% for naive CD4, roughly 3.3% for naive CD8, 2% to 2.5% for memory CD4, and around 0.4% for memory CD8. Naive subsets generally had larger estimated clonotype richness than memory subsets did. Because the study included a small number of donors, the genetic and exposure-history diversity represented was limited. Sampling was restricted to blood, and TCR repertoires in tissues likely differ from the TCR repertoires found in blood.

Sample: naive CD4+ T cells sorted from blood. The sample's cell subset or site label, in plain terms: CD45RA+ positively selected. Recombination connected TRBV2 to TRBJ2-7; 9 junctional bases match TRBD1. This receptor was obtained from a man between 18 and 35 years old in good health. For the CDR3, the sequence is CASSERTGTGHEQYF. The DNA sequence is given as TGTGCCAGCAGTGAACGAACCGGGACAGGGCACGAGCAGTACTTC.